The sequence of this T cell receptor (beta chain) was determined in a study of blood T cell repertoires in COVID-19. Method: immunoSEQ multiplex PCR; TCRdb's copy keeps in-frame clones and lacks some. Here the sample spans about 100,000 clones, 88% being singletons. The CDR3 runs to 14 residues. Germline lookup yields CDR1 MNHEY and CDR2 SVGAGI. Trimming cost V 0 bases and J 6 bases, with 11 bases left between them. This receptor was taken from a man at least 80 years old with acute or convalescent COVID-19. V and J are TRBV6-5 and TRBJ1-2; perhaps TRBD1 as D (5 bases). Sequenced input: peripheral blood. The CDR3 sequence: CASSYSAGKHGYTF. The DNA for the CDR3 is TGTGCCAGCAGTTACTCGGCAGGGAAGCATGGCTACACCTTC.